This TCR beta chain was sequenced during a study of CXCR3-negative and CXCR3-positive naive CD8 T cells. Study-wide points: Naive subsets had comparable surface CD5, so TRB CDR3 properties gauged TCR strength. PBMCs showed partially decreased CXCR3 expression after cryopreservation, and most assays used fresh PBMCs. Greater hydrophobicity was found in TRB CDR3s of CXCR3-positive naive cells than of CXCR3-negative naive cells.

Points on this clonotype: Its antigen is not known.

UMI-labeled 5' RACE TRB cDNA libraries were prepared from the cells. TCRdb processed the 5' RACE reads again and assigns one entry to each CDR3 protein, with no DNA. Recorded here are 70,000 to 100,000 distinct CDR3 sequences; the top ten clones represent roughly 1.1%. The germline gives CDR1 SQVTM, CDR2 ANQGSEA. The CDR3 has 13 residues. The CD45RO-CCR7+CD27+CD95- phenotype denoted naive CD8+ T cells. The sample taken for sequencing was naive CXCR3- CD8+ T cells from blood. As to subset: CD45RO-CCR7+CD27+CD95- naive CD8+ T cells lacking CXCR3 (TNR3-). The V and J genes are TRBV29-1 and TRBJ2-7; TCRdb proposes TRBD1, but this gene call is untestable without DNA. The receptor comes from a human donor in good health. Some clones in this sample may be carry-over from other donors' samples. This CDR3 is CSVGNRFSYEQYF.